This TCR beta chain was documented in a study of T-cell reconstitution after alpha-beta-depleted transplantation in children. A TCRbeta library incorporating unique molecular identifiers was prepared. TCRdb redid the calling of the PCR reads with MiXCR, one entry per CDR3 protein. Of about 98,000 distinct CDR3 sequences listed, about 25% were seen once; the top ten hold roughly a fifth. This CDR3 comprises 13 residues. V shed 4 bases, J shed 9 bases, and the junction held 7 bases outside the gene matches. Per the germline V gene, CDR1 is SGHRS and CDR2 is YFSETQ. The source is a boy under 10 years old with acute lymphoblastic leukemia, due to receive a stem cell transplant. The sample consisted of PBMCs, taken before TCRalphabeta/CD19-depleted stem cell transplant. The rearrangement joins TRBV5-1 to TRBJ2-3, with 8 positions matching TRBD2. CDR3 coding DNA: TGCGCCAGCAGCCCCACCAAGCGGGAGACGCAGTATTTT. Its translation: CASSPTKRETQYF.